This TCR beta chain is from a study of cytomegalovirus exposure and HLA in healthy donors. Study-wide findings and caveats: Within the data, a cluster of highly shared sequence variants was likely a sequencing artifact. Presence/absence analyses assumed roughly uniform sequencing depth across donors, which may not hold.

Germline values: CDR1 SGHTA, CDR2 FQGTGA. V shed 0 bases and J 7 bases; nucleotides not matched to a gene: 3. The CDR3 is 15 residues long. This clone was counted a single time. The antigen is not known. Primers: 60 Vbeta forward and 13 Jbeta reverse. Produced via immunoSEQ multiplex PCR; TCRdb's table is partial and in-frame only. The repertoire has about 200,000 clones, 75% to 90% of them found once; the top ten carry roughly 0.34%. This rearrangement joins TRBV7-3 to TRBJ2-1; 10 bases are a match to TRBD1. This sequence was found in a woman younger than 45 in good health and CMV-seronegative. Sequenced sample: PBMCs. In DNA, the CDR3 is TGTGCCAGCAGCTTAACAGGGACAGGGGCAAATGAGCAGTTCTTC. As protein: CASSLTGTGANEQFF.